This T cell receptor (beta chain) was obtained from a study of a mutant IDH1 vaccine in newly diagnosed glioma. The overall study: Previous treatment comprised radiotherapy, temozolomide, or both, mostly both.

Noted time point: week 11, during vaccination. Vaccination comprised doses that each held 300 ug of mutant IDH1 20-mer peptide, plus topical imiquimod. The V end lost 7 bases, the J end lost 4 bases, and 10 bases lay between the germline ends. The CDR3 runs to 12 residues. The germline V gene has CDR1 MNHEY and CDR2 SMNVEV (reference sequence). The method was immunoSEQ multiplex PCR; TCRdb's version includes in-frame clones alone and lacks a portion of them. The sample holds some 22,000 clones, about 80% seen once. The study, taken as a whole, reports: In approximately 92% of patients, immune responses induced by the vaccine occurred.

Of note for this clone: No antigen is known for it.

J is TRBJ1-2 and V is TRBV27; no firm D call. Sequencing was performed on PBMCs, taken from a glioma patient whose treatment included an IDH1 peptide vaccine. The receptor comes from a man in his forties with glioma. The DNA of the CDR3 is TGTGCCAGCAATCCCGGGAGCTATGGCTACACCTTC. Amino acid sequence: CASNPGSYGYTF.